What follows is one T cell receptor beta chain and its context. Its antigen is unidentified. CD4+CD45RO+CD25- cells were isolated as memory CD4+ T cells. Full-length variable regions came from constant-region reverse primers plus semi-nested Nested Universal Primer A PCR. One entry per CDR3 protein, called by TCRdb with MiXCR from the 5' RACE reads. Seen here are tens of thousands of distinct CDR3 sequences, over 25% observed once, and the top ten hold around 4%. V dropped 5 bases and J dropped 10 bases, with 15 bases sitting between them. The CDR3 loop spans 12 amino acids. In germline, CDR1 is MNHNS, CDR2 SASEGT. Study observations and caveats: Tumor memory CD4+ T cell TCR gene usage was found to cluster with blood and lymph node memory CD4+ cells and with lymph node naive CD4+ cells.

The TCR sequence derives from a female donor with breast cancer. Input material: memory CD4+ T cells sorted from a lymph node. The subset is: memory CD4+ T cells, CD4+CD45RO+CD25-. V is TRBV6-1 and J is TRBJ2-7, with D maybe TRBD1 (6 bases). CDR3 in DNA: TGTGCCAGCAGTACCGGACAGTTCGTTCAGTACTTC. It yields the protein CASSTGQFVQYF.